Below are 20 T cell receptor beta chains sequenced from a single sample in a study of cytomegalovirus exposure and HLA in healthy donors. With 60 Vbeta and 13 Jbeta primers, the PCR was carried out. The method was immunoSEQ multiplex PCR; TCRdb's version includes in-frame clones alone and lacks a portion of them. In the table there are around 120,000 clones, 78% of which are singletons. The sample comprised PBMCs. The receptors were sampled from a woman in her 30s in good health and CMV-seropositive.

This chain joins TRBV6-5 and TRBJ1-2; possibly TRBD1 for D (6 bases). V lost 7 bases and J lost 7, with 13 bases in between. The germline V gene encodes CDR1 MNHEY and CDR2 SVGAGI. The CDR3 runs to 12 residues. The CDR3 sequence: CASTNRAGGYTF. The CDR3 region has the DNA TGTGCCAGCACTAACAGGGCGGGTGGCTACACCTTC.

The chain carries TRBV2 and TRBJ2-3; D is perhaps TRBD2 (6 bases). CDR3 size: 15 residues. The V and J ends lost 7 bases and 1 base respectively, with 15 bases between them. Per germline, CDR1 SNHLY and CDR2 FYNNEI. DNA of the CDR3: TGTGCCAGCAATCTGGTGGGCGGGGGCACAGATACGCAGTATTTT. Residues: CASNLVGGGTDTQYF.

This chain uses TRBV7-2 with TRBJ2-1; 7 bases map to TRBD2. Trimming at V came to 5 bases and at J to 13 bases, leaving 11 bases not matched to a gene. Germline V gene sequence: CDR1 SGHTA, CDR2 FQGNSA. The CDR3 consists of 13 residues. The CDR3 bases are TGTGCCAGCAGCCCGCGGTCTGGGGAGGGTCAGTTCTTC. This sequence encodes CASSPRSGEGQFF. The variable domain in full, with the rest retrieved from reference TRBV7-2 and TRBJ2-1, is GAGVSQSPSNKVTEKGKDVELRCDPISGHTALYWYRQSLGQGLEFLIYFQGNSAPDKSGLPSDRFSAERTGGSVSTLTIQRTQQEDSAVYLCASSPRSGEGQFFGPGTRLTVL.

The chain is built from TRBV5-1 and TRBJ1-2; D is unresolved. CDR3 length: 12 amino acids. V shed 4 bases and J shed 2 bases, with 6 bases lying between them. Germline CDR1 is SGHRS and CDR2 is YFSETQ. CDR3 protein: CASSIENYGYTF. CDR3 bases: TGCGCCAGCAGCATTGAGAACTATGGCTACACCTTC.

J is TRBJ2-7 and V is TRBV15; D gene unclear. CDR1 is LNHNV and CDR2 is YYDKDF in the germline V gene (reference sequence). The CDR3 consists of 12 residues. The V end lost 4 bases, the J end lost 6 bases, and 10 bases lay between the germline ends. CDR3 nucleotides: TGTGCCACCAGCAAGGTTAGGAGCGAGCAGTACTTC. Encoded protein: CATSKVRSEQYF.

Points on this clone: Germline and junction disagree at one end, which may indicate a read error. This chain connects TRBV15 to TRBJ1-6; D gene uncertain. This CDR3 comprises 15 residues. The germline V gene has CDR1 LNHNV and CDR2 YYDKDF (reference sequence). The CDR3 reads CATSRDRGLNSPLHF. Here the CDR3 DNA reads TGTGCCACCAGCCGAGACCGGGGTCTTAATTCACCCCTCCACTTT.

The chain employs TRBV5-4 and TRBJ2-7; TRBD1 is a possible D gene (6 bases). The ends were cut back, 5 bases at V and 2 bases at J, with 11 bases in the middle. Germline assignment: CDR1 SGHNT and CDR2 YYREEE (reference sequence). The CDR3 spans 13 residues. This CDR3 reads CASSRGGTYEQYF. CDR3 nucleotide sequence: TGTGCCAGCAGTCGAGGGGGAACCTACGAGCAGTACTTC.

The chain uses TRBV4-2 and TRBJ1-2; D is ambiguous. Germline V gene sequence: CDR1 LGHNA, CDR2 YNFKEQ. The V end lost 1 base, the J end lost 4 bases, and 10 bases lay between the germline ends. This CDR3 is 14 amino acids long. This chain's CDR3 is CASSQGGTVYGYTF. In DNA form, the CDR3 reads TGTGCCAGCAGCCAAGGAGGTACGGTCTATGGCTACACCTTC.

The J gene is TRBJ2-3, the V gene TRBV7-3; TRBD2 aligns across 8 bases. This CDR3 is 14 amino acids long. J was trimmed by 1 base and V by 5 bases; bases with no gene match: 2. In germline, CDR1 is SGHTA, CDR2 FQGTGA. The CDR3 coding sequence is TGTGCCAGCAGCCCGCGGGGGGGCACAGATACGCAGTATTTT. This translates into CASSPRGGTDTQYF.

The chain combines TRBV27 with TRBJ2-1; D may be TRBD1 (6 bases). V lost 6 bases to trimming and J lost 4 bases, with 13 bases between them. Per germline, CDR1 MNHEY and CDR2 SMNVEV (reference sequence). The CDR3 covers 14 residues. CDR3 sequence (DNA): TGTGCCAGCAGAACGGACAGCCTTTACAATGAGCAGTTCTTC. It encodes CASRTDSLYNEQFF.

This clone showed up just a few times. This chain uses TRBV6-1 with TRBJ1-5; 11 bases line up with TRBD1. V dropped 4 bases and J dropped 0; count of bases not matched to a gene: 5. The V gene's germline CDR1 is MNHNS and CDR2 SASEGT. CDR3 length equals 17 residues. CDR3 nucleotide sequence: TGTGCCAGCAGTGGGACAGGGGGCGTTCATAGCAATCAGCCCCAGCATTTT. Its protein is CASSGTGGVHSNQPQHF.

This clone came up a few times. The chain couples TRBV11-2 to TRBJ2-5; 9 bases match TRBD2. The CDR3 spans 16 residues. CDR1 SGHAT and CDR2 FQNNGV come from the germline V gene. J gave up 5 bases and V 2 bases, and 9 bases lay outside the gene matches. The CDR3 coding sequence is TGTGCCAGCAGCTTAAGCACCAGCGGGGGGATGGAGACCCAGTACTTC. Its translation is CASSLSTSGGMETQYF.

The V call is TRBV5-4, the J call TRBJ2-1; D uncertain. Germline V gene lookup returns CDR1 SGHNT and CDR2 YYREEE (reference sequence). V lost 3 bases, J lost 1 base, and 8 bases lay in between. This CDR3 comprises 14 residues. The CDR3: CASSSPGSYNEQFF. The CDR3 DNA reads TGTGCCAGCAGCTCCCCCGGGTCCTACAATGAGCAGTTCTTC. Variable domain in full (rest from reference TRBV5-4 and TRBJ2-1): ETGVTQSPTHLIKTRGQQVTLRCSSQSGHNTVSWYQQALGQGPQFIFQYYREEENGRGNFPPRFSGLQFPNYSSELNVNALELDDSALYLCASSSPGSYNEQFFGPGTRLTVL.

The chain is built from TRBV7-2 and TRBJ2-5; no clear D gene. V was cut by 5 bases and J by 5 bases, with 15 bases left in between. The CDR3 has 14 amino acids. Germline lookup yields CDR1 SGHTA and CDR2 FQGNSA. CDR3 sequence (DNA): TGTGCCAGCAGCAAAACCTACCTCGTGGAGACCCAGTACTTC. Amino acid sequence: CASSKTYLVETQYF.

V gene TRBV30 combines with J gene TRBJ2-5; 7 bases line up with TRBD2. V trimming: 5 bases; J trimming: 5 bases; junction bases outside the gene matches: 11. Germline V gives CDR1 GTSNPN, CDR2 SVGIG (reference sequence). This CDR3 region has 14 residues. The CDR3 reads CAWAPGGPGETQYF. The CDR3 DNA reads TGTGCCTGGGCACCGGGGGGTCCCGGGGAGACCCAGTACTTC.

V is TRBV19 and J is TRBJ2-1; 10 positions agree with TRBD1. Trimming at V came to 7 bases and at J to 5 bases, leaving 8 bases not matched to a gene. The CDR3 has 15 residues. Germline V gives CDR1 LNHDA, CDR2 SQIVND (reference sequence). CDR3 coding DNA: TGTGCCAGTATCCCAACCGGGACAGGGGACAATGAGCAGTTCTTC. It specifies CASIPTGTGDNEQFF.

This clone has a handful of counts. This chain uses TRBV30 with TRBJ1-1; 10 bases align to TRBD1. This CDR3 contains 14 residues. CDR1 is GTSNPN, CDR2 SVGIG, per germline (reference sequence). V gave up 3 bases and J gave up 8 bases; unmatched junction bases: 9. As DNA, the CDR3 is TGTGCCTGGAGCCGACAGGGGGCCCGCTCGGAAGCTTTCTTT. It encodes CAWSRQGARSEAFF.

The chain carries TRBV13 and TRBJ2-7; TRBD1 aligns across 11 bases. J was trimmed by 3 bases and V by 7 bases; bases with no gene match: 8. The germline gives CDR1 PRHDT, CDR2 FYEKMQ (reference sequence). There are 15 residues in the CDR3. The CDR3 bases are TGTGCCAGCAACCAAGGGACAGGGGGAAGCTACGAGCAGTACTTC. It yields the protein CASNQGTGGSYEQYF.

For the CDR3, the DNA is TGTGCCAGCAGCCCCCAGACAGGGGGCAGTGAAAAACTGTTTTTT. It codes for CASSPQTGGSEKLFF. The V call is TRBV9, the J call TRBJ1-4, with TRBD1 matching over 10 bases. Germline CDR1 and CDR2: SGDLS and YYNGEE. The CDR3 length is 15 residues. The V and J ends lost 4 bases and 7 bases, in that order; junction bases with no gene match: 7.

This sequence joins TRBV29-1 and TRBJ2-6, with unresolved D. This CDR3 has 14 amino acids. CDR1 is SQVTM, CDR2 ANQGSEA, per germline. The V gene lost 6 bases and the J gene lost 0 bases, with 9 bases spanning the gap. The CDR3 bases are TGCAGCGTCCATGGCGGCTCTGGGGCCAACGTCCTGACTTTC. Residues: CSVHGGSGANVLTF.